Below are 2 T cell receptor beta chains sequenced from a single sample in a study of yellow fever vaccine responses in identical twins. TCRdb re-derived calls from the RT-PCR reads in MiXCR, one entry per CDR3 protein. The sample includes around 2,000 distinct CDR3 sequences, less than 85% seen only once; the top ten take under 4.5%. The material sequenced was T cells from blood (PBMCs), unsorted or a sorted subset (not recorded which), taken before or after yellow fever vaccination (not recorded which). These receptors were taken from a young woman who received the yellow fever vaccine.

The V and J genes are TRBV5-4 and TRBJ2-1, with 9 nucleotides matching TRBD1. With V trimmed by 0 bases and J by 7 bases, 5 bases remained unmatched. This CDR3 contains 15 residues. Per germline, CDR1 SGHNT and CDR2 YYREEE (reference sequence). This CDR3 reads CASSLVGTGSNEQFF. CDR3 in DNA: TGTGCCAGCAGCTTGGTGGGGACAGGGTCTAATGAGCAGTTCTTC.

V gene TRBV10-3 combines with J gene TRBJ1-1; the D gene is possibly TRBD1 (6 bases). Trimming cost V 7 bases and J 7 bases, with 16 bases left between them. Per germline, CDR1 ENHRY and CDR2 SYGVKD. CDR3 length: 13 amino acids. The CDR3 region is CAITSTGLGEAFF. CDR3 coding DNA: TGTGCCATCACCTCAACAGGGTTGGGTGAAGCTTTCTTT.